This T cell receptor (beta chain) was found in a study of shared clonotypes between healthy human individuals. Assay used: immunoSEQ multiplex PCR; TCRdb lists only in-frame clones, some missing. The sample records a few million clones, roughly 90% being singletons. Healthy HIV-negative adults without recent acute infections or vaccinations served as donors. Germline trimming cut 0 bases from V and 3 bases from J; bases unmatched to any gene: 5. Looked up from germline, CDR1 is SEHNR and CDR2 is FQNEAQ (reference sequence). CDR3 size: 16 residues. The receptor was isolated from a man between 18 and 29 years old in good health. Some clones in this sample may be carry-over from other donors' samples. The chain recombines TRBV7-9 with TRBJ1-5, with 7 bases aligning to TRBD1. Sequenced sample: naive CD4+ T cells from PBMCs. The subset was: CD45RA+ positively selected. For the CDR3, the DNA is TGTGCCAGCAGCTTAGCCGGGACAGAGCACAATCAGCCCCAGCATTTT. Its protein product is CASSLAGTEHNQPQHF.